The TCR beta chain described here comes from a study of CD4 T cells in relation to SARS-CoV-2 and coronaviruses. Study background: ViraFEST: roughly ten-day antigen culture of PBMCs, then TCR beta CDR3 sequencing. The negative reference was HIV-1 Nef peptide pool or peptide-free culture.

Unexposed donor CD4+ T cells date from 2011-2018, before the COVID-19 pandemic. CD4+ T cells were isolated from the cells after roughly 11 days of culture. V was shortened by 11 bases and J by 3 bases, with 11 bases between the two germline ends. The CDR3 spans 12 residues. In germline, CDR1 is ENHRY, CDR2 SYGVKD. With regard to this clone: No antigen is known for it.

Clones were read by immunoSEQ multiplex PCR, and TCRdb kept only the in-frame ones, dropping some. The sample lists 20,000 to 25,000 clones; roughly 80% were seen once. This clonotype was sampled from a human donor in good health. Source material: CD4+ T cells from PBMCs, cultured in vitro. The V call is TRBV10-3, the J call TRBJ1-5, with D tentatively TRBD1 (6 bases). CDR3 protein: CAVGAPNQPQHF. In DNA, the CDR3 is TGTGCCGTGGGGGCACCCAATCAGCCCCAGCATTTT.